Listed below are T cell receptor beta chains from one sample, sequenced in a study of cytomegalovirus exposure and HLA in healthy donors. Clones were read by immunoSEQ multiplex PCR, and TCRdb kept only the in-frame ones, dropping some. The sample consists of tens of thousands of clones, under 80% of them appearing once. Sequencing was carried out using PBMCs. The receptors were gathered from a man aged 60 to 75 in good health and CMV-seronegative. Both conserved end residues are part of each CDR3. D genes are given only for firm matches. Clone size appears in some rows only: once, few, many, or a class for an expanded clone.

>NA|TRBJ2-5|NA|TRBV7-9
CASSFGGPRGETQYF
TGTGCCAGCAGCTTTGGCGGCCCCAGGGGAGAGACCCAGTACTTC
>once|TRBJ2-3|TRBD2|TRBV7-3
CASSHPPRGGTDTQYF
TGTGCCAGCAGCCACCCCCCCCGGGGGGGCACAGATACGCAGTATTTT
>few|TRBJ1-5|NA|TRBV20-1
CSARGGRPQHF
TGCAGTGCTAGAGGGGGGCGGCCCCAGCATTTT
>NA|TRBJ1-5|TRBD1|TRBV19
CASSKYRGRDNYSNQPQHF
TGTGCCAGTAGTAAGTACAGGGGACGTGATAACTATAGCAATCAGCCCCAGCATTTT
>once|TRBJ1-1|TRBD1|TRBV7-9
CSSRFAGQTQNTEAFF
TGTTCCAGCAGGTTTGCGGGACAGACACAGAACACTGAAGCTTTCTTT
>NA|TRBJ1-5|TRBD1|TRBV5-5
CASSAAGGDQPQHF
TGTGCCAGCAGCGCTGCAGGGGGCGATCAGCCCCAGCATTTT
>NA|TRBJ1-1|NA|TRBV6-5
CASSRGGDTEAFF
TGTGCCAGCAGTCGAGGGGGGGACACTGAAGCTTTCTTT
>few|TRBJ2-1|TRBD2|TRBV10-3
CAISGTSGGVTYNEQFF
TGTGCCATCAGTGGAACTAGCGGGGGGGTTACCTACAATGAGCAGTTCTTC
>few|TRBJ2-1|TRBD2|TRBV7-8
CASSPVGGGSYNEQFF
TGTGCCAGCAGCCCTGTCGGGGGGGGCTCCTACAATGAGCAGTTCTTC
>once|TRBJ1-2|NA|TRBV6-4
CASSLEPGAHYGYTF
TGTGCCAGCAGTCTGGAGCCAGGGGCCCACTATGGCTACACCTTC
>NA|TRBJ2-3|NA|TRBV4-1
CASSQEGQTDTQYF
TGCGCCAGCAGCCAAGAGGGGCAGACAGATACGCAGTATTTT
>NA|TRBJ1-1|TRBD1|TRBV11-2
CASSLDRGRGLDTEAFF
TGTGCCAGCAGCTTAGATAGGGGCAGGGGGCTGGACACTGAAGCTTTCTTT
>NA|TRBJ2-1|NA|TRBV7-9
CSSSLTPGQFF
TGTTCCAGCAGCTTAACCCCAGGGCAGTTCTTC
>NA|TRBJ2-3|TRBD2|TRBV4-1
CASSQVAGNTDTQYF
TGCGCCAGCAGCCAAGTAGCGGGGAACACAGATACGCAGTATTTT
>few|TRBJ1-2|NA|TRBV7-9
CASSTRQAMGYGYTF
TGTGCCAGCAGCACGCGACAGGCCATGGGGTATGGCTACACCTTC
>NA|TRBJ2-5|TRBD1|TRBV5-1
CASSLEATGGGETQYF
TGCGCCAGCAGCTTGGAGGCGACAGGGGGTGGGGAGACCCAGTACTTC
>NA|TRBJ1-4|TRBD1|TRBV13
CASSARGGQGGEKLFF
TGTGCCAGCAGCGCGAGAGGGGGACAGGGAGGAGAAAAACTGTTTTTT
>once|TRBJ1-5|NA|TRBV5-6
CASSFSGQPYGNQPQHF
TGTGCCAGCAGCTTTTCTGGACAGCCTTATGGCAATCAGCCCCAGCATTTT
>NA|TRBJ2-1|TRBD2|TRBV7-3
CASSSTGLAGIDEQFF
TGTGCCAGCAGCTCGACGGGACTAGCGGGGATAGATGAGCAGTTCTTC
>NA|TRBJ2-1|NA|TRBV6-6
CASSYGGGNYNEQFF
TGTGCCAGCAGTTACGGGGGGGGCAACTACAATGAGCAGTTCTTC
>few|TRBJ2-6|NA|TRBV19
CASSPQQSGANVLTF
TGTGCCAGTAGCCCACAGCAATCTGGGGCCAACGTCCTGACTTTC
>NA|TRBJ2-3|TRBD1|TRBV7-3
CASSLGTGSTDTQYF
TGTGCCAGCAGCTTGGGGACAGGGAGCACAGATACGCAGTATTTT
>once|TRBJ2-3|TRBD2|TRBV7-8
CASSLAVTSDSKYF
TGTGCCAGCAGCTTAGCCGTCACTAGCGACTCTAAGTATTTT
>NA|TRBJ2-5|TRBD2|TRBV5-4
CASSLGGGLAGRETQYF
TGTGCCAGCAGCTTGGGGGGAGGACTAGCGGGGCGAGAGACCCAGTACTTC
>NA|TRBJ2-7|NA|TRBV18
CASSLDQANEQYF
TGTGCCAGCTCATTAGATCAGGCGAACGAGCAGTACTTC
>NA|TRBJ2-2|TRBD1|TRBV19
CASSITGGSTGELFF
TGTGCCAGTAGCATAACAGGGGGGAGCACCGGGGAGCTGTTTTTT
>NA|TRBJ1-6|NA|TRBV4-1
CASSPGTLSDSPLHF
TGCGCCAGCAGCCCCGGGACTCTTTCGGATTCACCCCTCCACTTT
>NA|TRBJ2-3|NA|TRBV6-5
CASSYSFRYTDTQYF
TGTGCCAGCAGTTACTCTTTCAGGTACACAGATACGCAGTATTTT
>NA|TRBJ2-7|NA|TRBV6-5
CASSSSGGEQYF
TGTGCCAGCAGTTCCTCTGGGGGGGAGCAGTACTTC
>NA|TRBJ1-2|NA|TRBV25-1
CASSERTDKGVYGYTF
TGTGCCAGCAGTGAAAGGACGGACAAGGGGGTCTATGGCTACACCTTC
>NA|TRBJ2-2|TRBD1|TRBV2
CASSSRTGANTGELFF
TGTGCCAGCAGCTCTAGGACAGGGGCAAACACCGGGGAGCTGTTTTTT
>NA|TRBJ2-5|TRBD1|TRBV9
CASRKTGTGIETQYF
TGTGCCAGCAGAAAAACCGGGACAGGGATAGAGACCCAGTACTTC
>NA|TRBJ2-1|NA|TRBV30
CAWSGSGHNEQFF
TGTGCCTGGAGTGGGAGCGGACACAATGAGCAGTTCTTC
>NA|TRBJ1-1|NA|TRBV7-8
CASSQMEGGNTEAFF
TGTGCCAGCAGCCAAATGGAGGGAGGGAACACTGAAGCTTTCTTT
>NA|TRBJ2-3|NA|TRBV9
CASSVGIWQSTDTQYF
TGTGCCAGCAGCGTAGGAATTTGGCAAAGCACAGATACGCAGTATTTT
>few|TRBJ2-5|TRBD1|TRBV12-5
CASGPETGGGKTQYF
TGTGCTAGTGGACCAGAAACAGGGGGCGGAAAGACCCAGTACTTC
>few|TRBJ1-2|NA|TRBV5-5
CASSLESGGSLKNF
TGTGCCAGCAGCTTGGAATCCGGGGGGTCATTGAAAAACTTC
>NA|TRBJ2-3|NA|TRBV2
CASKETTRSTDTQYF
TGTGCCAGCAAAGAGACAACCCGGAGCACAGATACGCAGTATTTT
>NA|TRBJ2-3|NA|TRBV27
CASSYRVWATDTQYF
TGTGCCAGCAGTTACAGGGTGTGGGCCACAGATACGCAGTATTTT
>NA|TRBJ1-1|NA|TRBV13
CASSFPGWGTEAFF
TGTGCCAGCAGCTTTCCAGGGTGGGGCACTGAAGCTTTCTTT
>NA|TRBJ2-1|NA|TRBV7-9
CSSSLGLGEQFF
TGTTCCAGCAGCTTAGGTCTGGGCGAGCAGTTCTTC
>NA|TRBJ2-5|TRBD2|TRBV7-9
CASSSTSGGWETQYF
TGTGCCAGCAGCTCGACTAGCGGGGGATGGGAGACCCAGTACTTC
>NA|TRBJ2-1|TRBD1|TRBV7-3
CASSTTGTGPYNEQFF
TGTGCCAGCAGCACCACGGGGACAGGACCCTACAATGAGCAGTTCTTC
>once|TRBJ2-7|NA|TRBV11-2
CASSFSLGAEAREQYF
TGTGCCAGCAGCTTTTCCCTGGGGGCTGAGGCGAGGGAGCAGTACTTC
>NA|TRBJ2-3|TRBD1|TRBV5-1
CASSLRTGGGTDTQYF
TGCGCCAGCAGCTTGCGGACAGGGGGAGGCACAGATACGCAGTATTTT
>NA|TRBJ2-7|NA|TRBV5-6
CASSGLRGYEQYF
TGTGCCAGCAGTGGACTACGGGGGTACGAGCAGTACTTC
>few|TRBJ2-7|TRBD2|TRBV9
CASSGRESSGSYEQYF
TGTGCCAGCAGCGGCCGGGAGTCTAGCGGCTCCTACGAGCAGTACTTC
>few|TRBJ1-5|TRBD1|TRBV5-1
CASSLGTGDQPQHF
TGCGCCAGCAGCTTGGGGACAGGGGACCAGCCCCAGCATTTT
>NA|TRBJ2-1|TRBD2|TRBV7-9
CASSVSGGSEQFF
TGTGCCAGCAGCGTCAGCGGGGGGTCAGAGCAGTTCTTC
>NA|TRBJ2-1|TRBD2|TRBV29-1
CSVEDPRGGWNEQFF
TGCAGCGTTGAAGACCCGCGGGGGGGCTGGAATGAGCAGTTCTTC
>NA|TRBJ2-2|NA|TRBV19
CASSVSGNTGELFF
TGTGCCAGTAGTGTTTCAGGGAACACCGGGGAGCTGTTTTTT
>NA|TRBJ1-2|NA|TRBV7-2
CASTLTGYGYTF
TGTGCCAGCACCCTTACAGGTTATGGCTACACCTTC
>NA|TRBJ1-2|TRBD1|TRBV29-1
CSAEGQGTAPDYGYTF
TGCAGCGCCGAGGGACAGGGGACAGCCCCAGACTATGGCTACACCTTC
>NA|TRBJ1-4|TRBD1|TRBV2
CAGRGQGEKLFF
TGTGCCGGCAGGGGACAGGGAGAAAAACTGTTTTTT
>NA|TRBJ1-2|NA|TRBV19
CASRGYYGYTF
TGTGCCAGTCGAGGCTACTATGGCTACACCTTC